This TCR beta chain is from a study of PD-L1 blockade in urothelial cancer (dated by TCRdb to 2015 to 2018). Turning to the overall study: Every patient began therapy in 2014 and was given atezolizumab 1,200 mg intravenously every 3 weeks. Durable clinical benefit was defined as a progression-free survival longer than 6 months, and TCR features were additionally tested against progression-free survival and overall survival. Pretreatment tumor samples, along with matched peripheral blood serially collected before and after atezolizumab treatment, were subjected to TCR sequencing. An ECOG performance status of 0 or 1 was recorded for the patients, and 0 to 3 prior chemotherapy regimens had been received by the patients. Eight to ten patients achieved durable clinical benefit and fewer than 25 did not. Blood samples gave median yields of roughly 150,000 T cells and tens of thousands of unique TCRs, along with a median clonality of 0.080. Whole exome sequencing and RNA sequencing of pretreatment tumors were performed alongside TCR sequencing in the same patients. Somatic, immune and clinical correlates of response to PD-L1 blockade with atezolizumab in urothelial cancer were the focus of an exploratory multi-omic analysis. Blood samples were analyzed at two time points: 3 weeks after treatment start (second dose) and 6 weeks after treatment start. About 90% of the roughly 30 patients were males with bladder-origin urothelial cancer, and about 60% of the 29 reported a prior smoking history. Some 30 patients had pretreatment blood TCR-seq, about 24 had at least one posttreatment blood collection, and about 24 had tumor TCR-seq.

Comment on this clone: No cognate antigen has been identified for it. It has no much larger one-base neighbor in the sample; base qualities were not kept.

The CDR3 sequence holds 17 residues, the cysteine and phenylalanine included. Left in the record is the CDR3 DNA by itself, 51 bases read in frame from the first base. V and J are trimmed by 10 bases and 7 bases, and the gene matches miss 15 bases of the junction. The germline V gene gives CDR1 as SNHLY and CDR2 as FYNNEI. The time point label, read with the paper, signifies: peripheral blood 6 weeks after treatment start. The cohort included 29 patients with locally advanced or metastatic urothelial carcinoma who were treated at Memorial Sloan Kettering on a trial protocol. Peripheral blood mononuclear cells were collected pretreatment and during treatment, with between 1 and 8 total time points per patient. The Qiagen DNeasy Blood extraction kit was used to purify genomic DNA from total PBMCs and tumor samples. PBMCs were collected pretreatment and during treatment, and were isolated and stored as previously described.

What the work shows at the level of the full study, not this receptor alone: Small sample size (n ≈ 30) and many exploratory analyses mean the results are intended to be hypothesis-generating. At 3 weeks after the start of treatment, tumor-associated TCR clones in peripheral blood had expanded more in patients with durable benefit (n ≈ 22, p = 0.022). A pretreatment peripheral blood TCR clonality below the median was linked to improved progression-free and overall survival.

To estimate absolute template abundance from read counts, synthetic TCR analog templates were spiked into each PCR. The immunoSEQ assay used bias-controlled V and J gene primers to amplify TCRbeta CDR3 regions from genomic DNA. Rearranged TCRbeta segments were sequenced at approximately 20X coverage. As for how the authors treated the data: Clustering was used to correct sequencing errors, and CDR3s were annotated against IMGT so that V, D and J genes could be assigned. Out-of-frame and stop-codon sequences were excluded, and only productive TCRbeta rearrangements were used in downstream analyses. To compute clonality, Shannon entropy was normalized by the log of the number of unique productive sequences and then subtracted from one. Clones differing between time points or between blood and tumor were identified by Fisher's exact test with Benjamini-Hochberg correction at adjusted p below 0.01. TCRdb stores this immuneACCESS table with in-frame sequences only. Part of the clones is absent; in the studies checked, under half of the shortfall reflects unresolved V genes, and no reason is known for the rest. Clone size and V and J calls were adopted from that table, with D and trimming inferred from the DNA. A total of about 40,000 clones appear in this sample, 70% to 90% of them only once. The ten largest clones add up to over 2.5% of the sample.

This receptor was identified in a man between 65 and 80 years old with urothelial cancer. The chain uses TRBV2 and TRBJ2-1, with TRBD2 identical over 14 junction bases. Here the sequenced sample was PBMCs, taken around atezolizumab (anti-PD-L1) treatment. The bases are TGTGCCACAGTAAGGGGACTAGCGGGAGCCTCGGGGAATGAGCAGTTCTTC. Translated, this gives CATVRGLAGASGNEQFF. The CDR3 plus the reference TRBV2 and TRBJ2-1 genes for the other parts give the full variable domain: EPEVTQTPSHQVTQMGQEVILRCVPISNHLYFYWYRQILGQKVEFLVSFYNNEISEKSEIFDDQFSVERPDGSNFTLKIRSTKLEDSAMYFCATVRGLAGASGNEQFFGPGTRLTVL.